These 14 T cell receptor beta chains were all obtained from the same sample, sequenced in a study of blood T cell repertoires in COVID-19. The method was immunoSEQ multiplex PCR; TCRdb's version includes in-frame clones alone and lacks a portion of them. This table has some 41,000 clones, 80% to 90% appearing once. The sequencing sample was made of peripheral blood. Source of these receptors: a man between 70 and 80 years old with active COVID-19.

The CDR3 loop reads CASSPVLPRSDTQYF. CDR3 nucleotide sequence: TGTGCCAGCTCACCAGTGTTACCGCGGTCGGATACGCAGTATTTT. This chain connects TRBV18 to TRBJ2-3; D unclear. Deletions cut 2 bases from V and 6 bases from J, with 15 bases between. From germline, CDR1 is KGHSH and CDR2 LQKENI. This CDR3 region has 15 residues.

This clone has just one count. The chain employs TRBV18 and TRBJ1-5, with D maybe TRBD1 (6 bases). The CDR3 runs to 14 residues. Trimming removed 3 bases from V and 5 bases from J, with 11 bases in between. Germline V lookup: CDR1 KGHSH, CDR2 LQKENI. CDR3 nucleotide sequence: TGTGCCAGCTCACCTTCAGGGGTCGATCAGCCCCAGCATTTT. It is translated as CASSPSGVDQPQHF.

The chain links TRBV7-2 to TRBJ1-5; D perhaps matches TRBD1 (6 bases). V was trimmed by 0 bases and J by 2 bases, leaving 8 bases between them. Germline V gives CDR1 SGHTA, CDR2 FQGNSA. CDR3 length: 15 residues. The CDR3 DNA sequence: TGTGCCAGCAGCTTAGCGGGACAAGGCAATCAGCCCCAGCATTTT. Translating gives CASSLAGQGNQPQHF.

The V gene is TRBV5-4, the J gene TRBJ2-1, with unresolved D. Per germline, CDR1 SGHNT and CDR2 YYREEE (reference sequence). CDR3 length: 14 amino acids. Trimming removed 2 bases at V and 0 bases at J, with 6 bases between. The CDR3 loop reads CASSFVSSYNEQFF. The CDR3 DNA reads as TGTGCCAGCAGCTTTGTGAGCTCCTACAATGAGCAGTTCTTC.

The chain has TRBV27 and TRBJ2-2; the D is unclear. CDR1 and CDR2 (germline): MNHEY, SMNVEV (reference sequence). This CDR3 has 15 amino acids. The germline V and J ends were trimmed by 0 bases and 3 bases, with 8 bases remaining between them. This CDR3 is CASSLSGQYTGELFF. CDR3 DNA sequence: TGTGCCAGCAGTTTATCGGGCCAGTACACCGGGGAGCTGTTTTTT.

V usage is TRBV2 and J usage is TRBJ2-7, with no clear D. Trimming pared 5 bases from V and 2 bases from J, leaving 10 bases between. The CDR3 is made up of 13 amino acids. The V gene's germline CDR1 is SNHLY and CDR2 FYNNEI. In DNA, the CDR3 is TGTGCCAGCAGTATGTCAGGCCCCTACGAGCAGTACTTC. Translated: CASSMSGPYEQYF.

The count of this clone is one. This rearrangement joins TRBV7-2 to TRBJ1-4, with TRBD1 identical over 8 bases. The V gene's germline CDR1 is SGHTA and CDR2 FQGNSA. CDR3 length: 16 residues. The V segment lost 4 bases and the J segment 8 bases; nucleotides outside the gene matches: 12. DNA of the CDR3: TGTGCCAGCAGCTCCGTATCAGGGGGCGGCTTAGAAAAACTGTTTTTT. It yields the protein CASSSVSGGGLEKLFF.

This rearrangement joins TRBV11-3 to TRBJ2-5; 10 positions match TRBD1. Germline V CDR1 and CDR2: SGHNT, YENEEA. The V segment lost 5 bases and the J segment 7 bases; nucleotides outside the gene matches: 7. The CDR3 sequence is 14 residues long. CDR3 nucleotides: TGTGCCAGCAGCCTCAGCCGGGACAGGGGGACCCAGTACTTC. This gives the protein CASSLSRDRGTQYF.

This chain uses TRBV10-3 with TRBJ1-4, with TRBD1 matching over 9 bases. CDR1 is ENHRY, CDR2 SYGVKD, per germline. J was trimmed by 0 bases and V by 10 bases; bases with no gene match: 3. This CDR3 has 14 residues. The CDR3 DNA reads as TGTGCCACATGGACAGGGGCAACTAATGAAAAACTGTTTTTT. Translating it yields CATWTGATNEKLFF.

The chain carries TRBV6-4 and TRBJ1-1; possibly TRBD1 for D (5 bases). This CDR3 region has 15 residues. CDR1 is MRHNA and CDR2 is SNTAGT in the germline V gene. V dropped 9 bases and J dropped 1 base, with 18 bases sitting between them. This CDR3 is CASQRPGRANTEAFF. In DNA form, the CDR3 reads TGTGCCAGTCAAAGGCCAGGCAGGGCGAACACTGAAGCTTTCTTT.

The chain links TRBV7-2 to TRBJ1-2, with a tentative D call TRBD1 (5 bases). V was cut by 2 bases and J by 8 bases, with 24 bases left in between. CDR1 SGHTA and CDR2 FQGNSA come from the germline V gene. The length of the CDR3 is 17 residues. CDR3 bases: TGTGCCAGCAGCTTAAAGGGGCAGGCCCGTCCGGCTTGGGGCTACACCTTC. Translating it yields CASSLKGQARPAWGYTF.

V is TRBV7-9 and J is TRBJ2-3; 7 positions match TRBD2. The CDR3 is 15 amino acids. V trimming: 2 bases; J trimming: 3 bases; junction bases outside the gene matches: 5. CDR1 and CDR2 from the germline V gene are SEHNR and FQNEAQ (reference sequence). The DNA for the CDR3 is TGTGCCAGCAGCTTAACGGCGGGGGTTACAGATACGCAGTATTTT. It specifies CASSLTAGVTDTQYF.

The rearrangement uses TRBV28 and TRBJ1-5; the D is unclear. V was shortened by 3 bases and J by 7 bases, with 13 bases between the two germline ends. The CDR3 is 14 residues long. Germline lookup yields CDR1 MDHEN and CDR2 SYDVKM. The CDR3 DNA sequence: TGTGCCAGCAGTTTGTTACGGGGTCCCCAGCCCCAGCATTTT. It is translated as CASSLLRGPQPQHF.

V and J are TRBV4-3 and TRBJ2-7; D may be TRBD1 (5 bases). From germline, CDR1 is LGHNA and CDR2 YSLEER. CDR3 size: 14 residues. The V and J ends lost 1 base and 8 bases respectively, with 15 bases between them. CDR3 residues: CASSQAIGREKQYF. The DNA for the CDR3 is TGCGCCAGCAGCCAAGCGATTGGCAGGGAAAAGCAGTACTTC.